This TCR beta chain is from a study of immune evolution from preneoplasia to lung adenocarcinoma. Assay: immunoSEQ multiplex PCR; the TCRdb copy retains only in-frame clones and omits some. The sample comprises some 6,500 clones, approximately 80% of which are singletons, and about 2.5% rests with the top ten. After pathologic assessment, macro-dissection selected premalignant or tumor cells for extraction. The source of this sequence is an older donor with lung adenocarcinoma. Sequenced: FFPE lung adenocarcinoma in situ tissue.

CDR3 region: CASSLTGASYNEQFF. CDR3 in DNA: TGTGCCAGCAGCTTAACGGGAGCCTCCTACAATGAGCAGTTCTTC. This chain connects TRBV7-2 to TRBJ2-1, with a tentative D call TRBD2 (6 bases). This CDR3 is built from 15 residues. Germline loops: CDR1 SGHTA, CDR2 FQGNSA. V gave up 2 bases and J gave up 0 bases, with 8 bases separating them.